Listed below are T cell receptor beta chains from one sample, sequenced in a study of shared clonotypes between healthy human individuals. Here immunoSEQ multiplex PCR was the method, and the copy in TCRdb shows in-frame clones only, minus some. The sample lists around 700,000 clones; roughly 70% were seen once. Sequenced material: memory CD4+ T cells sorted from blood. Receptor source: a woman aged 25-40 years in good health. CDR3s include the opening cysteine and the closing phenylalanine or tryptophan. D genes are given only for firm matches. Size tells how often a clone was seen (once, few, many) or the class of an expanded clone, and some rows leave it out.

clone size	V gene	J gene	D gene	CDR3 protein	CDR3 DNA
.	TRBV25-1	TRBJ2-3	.	CASSAGGTQYF	TGTGCCAGCAGCGCCGGGGGTACGCAGTATTTT
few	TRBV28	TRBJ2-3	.	CASSLKRVGTQYF	TGTGCCAGCAGTTTGAAGAGGGTGGGTACGCAGTATTTT
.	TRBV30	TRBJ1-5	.	CAWSGGRNQPQHF	TGTGCCTGGAGTGGGGGGCGCAATCAGCCCCAGCATTTT
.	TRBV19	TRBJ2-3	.	CASSRTGRPSDTQYF	TGTGCCAGTAGTAGAACGGGTCGCCCTTCTGATACGCAGTATTTT
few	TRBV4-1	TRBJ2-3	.	CASSQDRVVGPSRTQYF	TGCGCCAGCAGCCAAGATAGGGTCGTGGGCCCGTCTCGCACGCAGTATTTT
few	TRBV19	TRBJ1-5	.	CASSIQINQPQHF	TGTGCCAGTAGTATACAGATCAATCAGCCCCAGCATTTT
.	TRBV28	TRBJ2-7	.	CASSLQVPDEQYF	TGTGCCAGCAGTTTGCAGGTCCCTGACGAGCAGTACTTC
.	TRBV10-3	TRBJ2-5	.	CAISEGGGETQYF	TGTGCCATCAGTGAAGGGGGAGGCGAGACCCAGTACTTC
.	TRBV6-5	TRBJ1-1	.	CASRPAGKLDTEAFF	TGTGCCAGCAGGCCGGCGGGGAAGTTGGACACTGAAGCTTTCTTT
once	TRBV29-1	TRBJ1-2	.	CSVEVAPAERGYTF	TGCAGCGTTGAAGTGGCGCCAGCGGAGCGTGGCTACACCTTC
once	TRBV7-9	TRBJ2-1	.	CASSPRGYRTSYNEQFF	TGTGCCAGCAGCCCCCGGGGGTACAGGACCTCTTACAATGAGCAGTTCTTC
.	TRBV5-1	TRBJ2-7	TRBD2	CASTLAGLSHEQYF	TGCGCCAGCACACTAGCGGGACTCTCCCACGAGCAGTACTTC
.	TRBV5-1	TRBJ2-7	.	CASSLAGVAHEQYF	TGCGCCAGCAGCTTGGCCGGGGTAGCCCACGAGCAGTACTTC
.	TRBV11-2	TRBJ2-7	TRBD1	CASSTPGTGMYEQYF	TGTGCCAGCAGCACACCCGGGACAGGGATGTACGAGCAGTACTTC
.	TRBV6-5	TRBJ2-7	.	CASRSLAHEQYF	TGTGCCAGCAGGTCACTAGCCCACGAGCAGTACTTC
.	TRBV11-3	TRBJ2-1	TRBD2	CASSSGTSHEQFF	TGTGCCAGCAGCTCAGGGACTAGCCACGAGCAGTTCTTC
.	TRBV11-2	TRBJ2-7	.	CASSPQPAVGEQYF	TGTGCCAGCAGCCCGCAACCAGCGGTCGGCGAGCAGTACTTC
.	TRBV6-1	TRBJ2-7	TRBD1	CASSVTGPGGSYEQYF	TGTGCCAGCAGTGTGACAGGTCCAGGGGGCTCCTACGAGCAGTACTTC
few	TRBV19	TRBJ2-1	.	CASSRGVAYNEQFF	TGTGCCAGTAGTAGAGGTGTGGCGTACAATGAGCAGTTCTTC
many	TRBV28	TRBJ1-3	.	CASWEGSYLGNTIYF	TGTGCCAGCTGGGAGGGTTCGTATCTTGGAAACACCATATATTTT
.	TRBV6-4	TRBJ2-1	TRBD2	CASSPTGTSGGNEQFF	TGTGCCAGCAGTCCTACCGGGACTAGCGGGGGCAATGAGCAGTTCTTC
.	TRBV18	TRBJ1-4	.	CASSPQTGRNEKLFF	TGTGCCAGCTCACCACAGACAGGCCGCAATGAAAAACTGTTTTTT
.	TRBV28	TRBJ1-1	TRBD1	CASSLFGRGGLNTEAFF	TGTGCCAGCAGTTTATTTGGCAGGGGGGGATTGAACACTGAAGCTTTCTTT
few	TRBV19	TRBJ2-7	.	CASSVQQNYEQYF	TGTGCCAGTAGTGTCCAGCAAAACTACGAGCAGTACTTC